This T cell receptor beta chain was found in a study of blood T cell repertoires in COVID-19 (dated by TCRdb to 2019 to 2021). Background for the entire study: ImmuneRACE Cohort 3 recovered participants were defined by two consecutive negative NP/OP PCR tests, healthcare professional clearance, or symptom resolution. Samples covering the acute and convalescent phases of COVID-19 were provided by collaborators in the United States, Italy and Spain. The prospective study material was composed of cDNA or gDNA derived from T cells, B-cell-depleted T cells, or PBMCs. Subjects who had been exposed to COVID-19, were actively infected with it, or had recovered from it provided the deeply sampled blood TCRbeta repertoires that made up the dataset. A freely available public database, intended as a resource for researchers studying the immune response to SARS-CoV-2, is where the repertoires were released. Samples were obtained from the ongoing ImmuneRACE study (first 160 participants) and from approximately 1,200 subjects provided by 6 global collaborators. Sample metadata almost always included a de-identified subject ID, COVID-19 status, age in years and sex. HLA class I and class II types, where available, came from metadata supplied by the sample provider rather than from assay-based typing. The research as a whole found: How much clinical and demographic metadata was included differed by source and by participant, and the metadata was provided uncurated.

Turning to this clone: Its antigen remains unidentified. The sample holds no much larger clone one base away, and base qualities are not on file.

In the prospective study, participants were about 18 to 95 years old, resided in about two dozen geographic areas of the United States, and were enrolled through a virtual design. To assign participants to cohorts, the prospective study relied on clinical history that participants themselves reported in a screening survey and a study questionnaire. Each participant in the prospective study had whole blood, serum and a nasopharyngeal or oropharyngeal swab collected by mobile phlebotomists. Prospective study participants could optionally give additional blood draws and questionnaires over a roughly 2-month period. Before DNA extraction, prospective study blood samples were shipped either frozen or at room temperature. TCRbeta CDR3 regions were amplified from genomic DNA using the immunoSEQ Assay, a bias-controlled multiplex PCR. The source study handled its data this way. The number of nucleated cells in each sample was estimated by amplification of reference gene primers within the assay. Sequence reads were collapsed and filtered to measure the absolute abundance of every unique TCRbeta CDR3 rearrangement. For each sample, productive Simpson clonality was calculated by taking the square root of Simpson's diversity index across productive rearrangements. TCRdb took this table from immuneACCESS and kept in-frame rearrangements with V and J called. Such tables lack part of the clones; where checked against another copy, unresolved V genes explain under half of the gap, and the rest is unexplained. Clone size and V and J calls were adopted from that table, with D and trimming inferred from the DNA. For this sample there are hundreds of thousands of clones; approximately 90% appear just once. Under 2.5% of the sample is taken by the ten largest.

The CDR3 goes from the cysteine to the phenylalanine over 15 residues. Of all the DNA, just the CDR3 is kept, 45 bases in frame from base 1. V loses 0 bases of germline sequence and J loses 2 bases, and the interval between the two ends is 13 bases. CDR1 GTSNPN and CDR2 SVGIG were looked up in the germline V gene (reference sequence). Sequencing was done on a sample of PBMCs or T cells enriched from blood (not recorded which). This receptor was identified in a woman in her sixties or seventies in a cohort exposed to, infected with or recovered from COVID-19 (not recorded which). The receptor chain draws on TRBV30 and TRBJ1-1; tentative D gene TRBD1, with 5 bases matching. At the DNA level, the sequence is TGTGCCTGGAGTGTACGGGGGACGGTTAACACTGAAGCTTTCTTT. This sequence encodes CAWSVRGTVNTEAFF.